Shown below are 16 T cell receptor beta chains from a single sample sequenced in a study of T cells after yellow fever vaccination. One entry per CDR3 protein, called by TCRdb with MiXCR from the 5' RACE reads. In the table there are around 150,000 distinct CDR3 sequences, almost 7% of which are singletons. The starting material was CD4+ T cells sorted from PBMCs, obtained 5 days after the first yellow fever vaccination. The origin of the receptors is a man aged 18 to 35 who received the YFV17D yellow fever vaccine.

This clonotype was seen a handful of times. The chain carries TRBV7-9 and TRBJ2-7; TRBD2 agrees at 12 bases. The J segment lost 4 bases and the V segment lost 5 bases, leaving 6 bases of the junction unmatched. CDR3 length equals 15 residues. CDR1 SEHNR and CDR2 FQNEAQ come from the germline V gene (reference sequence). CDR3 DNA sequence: TGTGCCAGCAGCACTAGCGGGGGGAAATCGTACGAGCAGTACTTC. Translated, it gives CASSTSGGKSYEQYF.

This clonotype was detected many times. The CDR3 DNA follows: TGTGCCAGCAGCTTAGACCGGGACAGGTTCTTATCGTCACCCCTCCACTTT. This encodes CASSLDRDRFLSSPLHF. The chain combines TRBV11-2 with TRBJ1-6; TRBD1 agrees at 8 bases. The CDR3 is made up of 17 amino acids. Losses at the gene ends were 0 bases for V and 10 bases for J; bases not matched to a gene: 11. Germline CDR1 SGHAT, CDR2 FQNNGV.

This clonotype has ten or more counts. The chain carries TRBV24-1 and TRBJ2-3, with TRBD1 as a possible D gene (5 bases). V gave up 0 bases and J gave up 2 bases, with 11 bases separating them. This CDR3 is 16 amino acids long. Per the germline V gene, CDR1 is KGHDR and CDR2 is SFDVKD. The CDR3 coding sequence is TGTGCCACCAGTGATTTGTGGCAGGGAAACACAGATACGCAGTATTTT. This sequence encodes CATSDLWQGNTDTQYF.

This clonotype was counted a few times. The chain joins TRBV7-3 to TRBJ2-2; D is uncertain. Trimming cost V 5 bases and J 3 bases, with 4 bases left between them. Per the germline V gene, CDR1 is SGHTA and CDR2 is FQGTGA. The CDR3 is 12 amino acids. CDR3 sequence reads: CASSTYTGELFF. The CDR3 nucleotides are TGTGCCAGCAGCACTTACACCGGGGAGCTGTTTTTT.

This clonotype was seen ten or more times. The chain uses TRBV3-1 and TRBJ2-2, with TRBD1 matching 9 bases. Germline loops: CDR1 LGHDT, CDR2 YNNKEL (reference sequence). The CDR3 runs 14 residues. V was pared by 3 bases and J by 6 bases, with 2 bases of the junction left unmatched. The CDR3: CASSHGTGSGELFF. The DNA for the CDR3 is TGTGCCAGCAGCCACGGGACAGGGTCCGGGGAGCTGTTTTTT.

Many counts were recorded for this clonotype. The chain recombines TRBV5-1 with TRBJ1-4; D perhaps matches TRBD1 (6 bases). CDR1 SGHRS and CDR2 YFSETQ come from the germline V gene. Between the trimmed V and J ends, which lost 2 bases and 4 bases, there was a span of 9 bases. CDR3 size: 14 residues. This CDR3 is CASSLGQSNEKLFF. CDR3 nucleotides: TGCGCCAGCAGCTTAGGACAGAGTAATGAAAAACTGTTTTTT. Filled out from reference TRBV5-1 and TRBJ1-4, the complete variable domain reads KAGVTQTPRYLIKTRGQQVTLSCSPISGHRSVSWYQQTPGQGLQFLFEYFSETQRNKGNFPGRFSGRQFSNSRSEMNVSTLELGDSALYLCASSLGQSNEKLFFGSGTQLSVL.

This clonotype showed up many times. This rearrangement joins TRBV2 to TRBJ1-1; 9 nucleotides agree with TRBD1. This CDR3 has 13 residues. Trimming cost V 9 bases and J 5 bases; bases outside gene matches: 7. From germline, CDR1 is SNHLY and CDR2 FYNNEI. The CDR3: CARGQGLVTEAFF. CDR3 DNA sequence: TGTGCCAGAGGACAGGGGTTGGTGACTGAAGCTTTCTTT.

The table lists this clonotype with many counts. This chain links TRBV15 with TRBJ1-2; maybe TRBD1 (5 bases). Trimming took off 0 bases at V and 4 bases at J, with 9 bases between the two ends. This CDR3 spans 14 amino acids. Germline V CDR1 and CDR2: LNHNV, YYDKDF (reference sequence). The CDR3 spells CATSREGVVYGYTF. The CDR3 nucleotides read TGTGCCACCAGCAGAGAGGGGGTGGTCTATGGCTACACCTTC.

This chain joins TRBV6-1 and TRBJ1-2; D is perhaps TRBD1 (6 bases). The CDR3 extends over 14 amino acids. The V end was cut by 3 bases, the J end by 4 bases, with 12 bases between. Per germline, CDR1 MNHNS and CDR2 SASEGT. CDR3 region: CASSDRGFGYGYTF. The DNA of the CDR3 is TGTGCCAGCAGTGACAGGGGTTTCGGCTATGGCTACACCTTC.

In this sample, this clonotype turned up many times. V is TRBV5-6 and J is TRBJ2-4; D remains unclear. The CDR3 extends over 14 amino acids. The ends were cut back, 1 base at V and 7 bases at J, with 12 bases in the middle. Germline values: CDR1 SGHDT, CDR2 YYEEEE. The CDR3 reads CASSLIGENNIQYF. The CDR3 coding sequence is TGTGCCAGCAGCTTGATCGGTGAGAACAACATTCAGTACTTC.

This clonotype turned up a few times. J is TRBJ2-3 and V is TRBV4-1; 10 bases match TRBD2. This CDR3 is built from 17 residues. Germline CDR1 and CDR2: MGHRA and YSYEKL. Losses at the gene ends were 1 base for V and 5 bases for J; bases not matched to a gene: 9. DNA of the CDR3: TGCGCCAGCAGCCAAGTGGTAGCGGGGGGACCCCAAGATACGCAGTATTTT. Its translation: CASSQVVAGGPQDTQYF.

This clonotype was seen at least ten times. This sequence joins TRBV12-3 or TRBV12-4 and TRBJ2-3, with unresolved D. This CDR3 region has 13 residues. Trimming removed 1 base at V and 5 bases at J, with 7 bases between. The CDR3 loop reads CASSLGRKDTQYF. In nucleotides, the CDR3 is TGTGCCAGCAGTTTAGGGCGGAAAGATACGCAGTATTTT.

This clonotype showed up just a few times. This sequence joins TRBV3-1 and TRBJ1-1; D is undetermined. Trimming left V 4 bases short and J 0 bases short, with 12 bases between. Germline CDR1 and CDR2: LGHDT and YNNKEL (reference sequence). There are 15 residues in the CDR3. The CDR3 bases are TGTGCCAGCAGCCCCCGCTCTGACATGAACACTGAAGCTTTCTTT. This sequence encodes CASSPRSDMNTEAFF.

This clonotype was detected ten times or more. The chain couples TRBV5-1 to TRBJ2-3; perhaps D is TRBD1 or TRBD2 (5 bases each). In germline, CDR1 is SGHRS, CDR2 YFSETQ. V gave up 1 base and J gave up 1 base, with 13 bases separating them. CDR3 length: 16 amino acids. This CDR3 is CASSLFRDGRTDTQYF. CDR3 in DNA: TGCGCCAGCAGCTTGTTCCGGGACGGTCGCACAGATACGCAGTATTTT. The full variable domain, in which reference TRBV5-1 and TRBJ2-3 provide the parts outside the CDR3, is KAGVTQTPRYLIKTRGQQVTLSCSPISGHRSVSWYQQTPGQGLQFLFEYFSETQRNKGNFPGRFSGRQFSNSRSEMNVSTLELGDSALYLCASSLFRDGRTDTQYFGPGTRLTVL.

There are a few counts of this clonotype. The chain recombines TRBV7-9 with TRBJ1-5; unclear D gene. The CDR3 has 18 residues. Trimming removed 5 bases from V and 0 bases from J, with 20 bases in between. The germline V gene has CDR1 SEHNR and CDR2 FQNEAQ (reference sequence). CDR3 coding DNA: TGTGCCAGCAGCAAGTACGGAAAAGAAAAATATAGCAATCAGCCCCAGCATTTT. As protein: CASSKYGKEKYSNQPQHF.

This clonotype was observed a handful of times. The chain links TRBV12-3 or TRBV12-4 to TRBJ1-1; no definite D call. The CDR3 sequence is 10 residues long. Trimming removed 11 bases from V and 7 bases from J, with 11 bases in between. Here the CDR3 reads CAGGILEAFF. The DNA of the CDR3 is TGTGCCGGAGGTATTCTTGAAGCTTTCTTT.